This TCR beta chain was profiled in a study of sequential checkpoint blockade in melanoma. As for the study in general: Patients were randomized 1:1 to nivolumab-then-ipilimumab or ipilimumab-then-nivolumab first-line. After both sequences, patients received maintenance nivolumab. About two dozen patients had tumor biopsies before treatment and at week 13.

V lost 5 bases and J 0 bases, leaving 14 bases between the germline ends. This CDR3 spans 17 amino acids. Germline CDR1 and CDR2: LNHDA and SQIVND (reference sequence). Treatment denoted: randomized to nivolumab then ipilimumab (arm A) or the reverse (arm B). The table came from immunoSEQ multiplex PCR; TCRdb's copy has only in-frame clones and leaves some out. The sample has 4,500 to 7,000 clones, around two fifths seen once. The receptor's source is a human donor with melanoma. The chain carries TRBV19 and TRBJ2-6; tentative D call: TRBD2 (5 bases). The specimen was tumor tissue (inferred from file names), collected from a patient given nivolumab and ipilimumab in sequence. The CDR3 coding sequence is TGTGCCAGTAGTTTCGGACTTTCGACCTCTGGGGCCAACGTCCTGACTTTC. Amino acid sequence: CASSFGLSTSGANVLTF.